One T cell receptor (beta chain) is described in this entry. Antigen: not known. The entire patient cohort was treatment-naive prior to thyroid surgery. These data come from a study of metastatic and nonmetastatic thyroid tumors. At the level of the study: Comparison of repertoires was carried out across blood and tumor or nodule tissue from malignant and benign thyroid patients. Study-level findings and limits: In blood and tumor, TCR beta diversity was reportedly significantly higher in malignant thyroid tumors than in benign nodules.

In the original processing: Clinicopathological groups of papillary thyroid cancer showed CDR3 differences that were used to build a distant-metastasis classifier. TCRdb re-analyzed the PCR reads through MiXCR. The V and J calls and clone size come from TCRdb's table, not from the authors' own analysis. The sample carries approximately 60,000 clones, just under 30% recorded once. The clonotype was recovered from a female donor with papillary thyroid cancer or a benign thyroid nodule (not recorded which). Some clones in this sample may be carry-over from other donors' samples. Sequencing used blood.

CDR3 sequence: CSARAGGINPAGADTQYF. In nucleotides, the CDR3 is TGCAGTGCTAGAGCGGGGGGAATCAATCCGGCGGGAGCAGATACGCAGTATTTT. The chain is built from TRBV20-1 and TRBJ2-3; 7 nucleotides align to TRBD2. CDR3 length: 18 residues. The V and J ends lost 1 base and 4 bases, in that order; junction bases with no gene match: 17. The V gene's germline CDR1 is DFQATT and CDR2 SNEGSKA (reference sequence).